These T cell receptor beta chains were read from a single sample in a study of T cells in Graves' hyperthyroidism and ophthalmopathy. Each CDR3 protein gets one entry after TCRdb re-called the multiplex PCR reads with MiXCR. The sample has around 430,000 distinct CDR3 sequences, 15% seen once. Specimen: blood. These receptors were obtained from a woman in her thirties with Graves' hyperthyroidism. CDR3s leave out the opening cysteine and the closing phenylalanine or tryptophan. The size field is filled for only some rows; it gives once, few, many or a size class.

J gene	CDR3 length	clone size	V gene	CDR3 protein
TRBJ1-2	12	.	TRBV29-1	SVADGAVSYGYT
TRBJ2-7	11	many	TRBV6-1	ASPQTDGSEQY
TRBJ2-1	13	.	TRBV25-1	ASSEGLAGGHEQF
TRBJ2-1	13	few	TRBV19	ASSMWQGVGDEQF
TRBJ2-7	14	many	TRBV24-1	ATSDISAGTGGEQY
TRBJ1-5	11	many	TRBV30	ASSEESYQPQH
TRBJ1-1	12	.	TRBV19	ASIPGTVNTEAF
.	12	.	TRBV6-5	ASSLQGGSYEQF
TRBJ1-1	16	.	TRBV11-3	ASSLPTKWPRRDTEAF
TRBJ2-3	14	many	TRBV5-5	ASSLAPQANTDTQY
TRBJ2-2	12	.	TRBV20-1	SARTGSNTGELF
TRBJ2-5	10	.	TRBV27	ASSMGLARLN
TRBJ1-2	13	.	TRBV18	ASSPGQGASYGYT
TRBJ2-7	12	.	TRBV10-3	AISGAGGTYEQY
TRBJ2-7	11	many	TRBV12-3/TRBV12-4	ASSLVMGREQY
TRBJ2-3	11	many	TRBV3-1	ASSRIRADTQY
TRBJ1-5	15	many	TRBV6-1	ASSPSGTGYPNQPQH
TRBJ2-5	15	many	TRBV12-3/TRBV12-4	ASSFSKLAGVAETQY
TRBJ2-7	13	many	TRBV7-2	ASSLISGSTYEQY
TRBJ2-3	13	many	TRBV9	ASSVGTSGTDTQY
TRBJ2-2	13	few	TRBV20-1	SARDPAGSGGELF
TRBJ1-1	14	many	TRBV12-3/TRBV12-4	ASSLGTGGGVIEAF
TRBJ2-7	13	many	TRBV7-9	ASAPTPGGPSEQY
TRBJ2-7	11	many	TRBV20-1	SAREQNSYEQY
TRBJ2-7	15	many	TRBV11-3	ASSLGGGSTFSYEQY
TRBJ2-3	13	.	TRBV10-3	AISERDPSTDTQY
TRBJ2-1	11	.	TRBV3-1	ASSQGGANEQF
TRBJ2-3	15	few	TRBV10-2	ASSGPGGKRASDTQY
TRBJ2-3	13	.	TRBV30	AWSRSGSTTDTQY
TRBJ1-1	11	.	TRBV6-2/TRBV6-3	ASSSRGPAEAF
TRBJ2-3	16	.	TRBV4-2	ASSQSRFRLASTDTQY
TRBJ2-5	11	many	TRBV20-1	SARLTGQETQY
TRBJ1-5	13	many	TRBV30	AWSLTGLLGQPQH
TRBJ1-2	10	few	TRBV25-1	ASSGRGYGYT
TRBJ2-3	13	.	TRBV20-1	SASVRQGSTDTQY
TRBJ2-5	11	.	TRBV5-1	ASSDSGTLVPH
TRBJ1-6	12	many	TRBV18	ASSSGQGTSPLH
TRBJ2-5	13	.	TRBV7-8	ASSGTGTEGETQY
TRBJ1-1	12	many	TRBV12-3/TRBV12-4	ASSYRAGNTEAF
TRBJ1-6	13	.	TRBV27	ASRPGETGYSPLH
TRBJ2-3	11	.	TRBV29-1	SLRGGSTDTQY
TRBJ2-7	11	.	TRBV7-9	ASSLSQVYEQY
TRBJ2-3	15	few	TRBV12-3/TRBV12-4	ASSLSTGGSSTDTQY
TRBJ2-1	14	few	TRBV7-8	ASSLRINLGYNEQF
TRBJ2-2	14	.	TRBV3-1	ASSLGTDPNTGELF
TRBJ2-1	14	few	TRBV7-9	ASSLWRGAEYNEQF
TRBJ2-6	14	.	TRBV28	ASSSSERSGANVLT
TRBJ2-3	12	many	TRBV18	ASSPNSGQDTQY
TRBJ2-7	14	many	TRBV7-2	ASSSPGLASSYEQY
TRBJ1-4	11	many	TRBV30	AWGEQGGEKLF
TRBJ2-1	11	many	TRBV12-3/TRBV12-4	ASGTSGGDEQF
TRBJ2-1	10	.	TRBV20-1	SAVSAVNEQF
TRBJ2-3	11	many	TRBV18	ASSPGTADTQY
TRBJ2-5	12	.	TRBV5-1	ASSNRGSQETQY
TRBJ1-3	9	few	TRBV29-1	SVRAADTIY
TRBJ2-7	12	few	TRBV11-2	ASSPAGNLYEQY
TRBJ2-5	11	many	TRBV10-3	AISGEPQETQY
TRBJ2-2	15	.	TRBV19	ASSHSGKLPNTGELF
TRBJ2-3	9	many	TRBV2	ARTTVNTQY